The 29 T cell receptor beta chains given below trace back to one sample, sequenced in a study of blood T cell repertoires in COVID-19 (dated by TCRdb to the early 2020s). The library was obtained by the immunoSEQ multiplex PCR assay. What TCRdb holds here is the immuneACCESS table cut down to in-frame rearrangements. Part of the clones is not present; checked against another copy, under half of the missing clones reflect an unresolved V gene, and the others are unexplained. The table for this sample lists 150,000 to 200,000 clones; 80% to 90% of them were counted only once. Of the sample, approximately 2% falls within the top ten clones. What was sequenced was peripheral blood. The receptors originated from a young man who had recovered from COVID-19.

The chain couples TRBV15 to TRBJ2-2; maybe TRBD1 (6 bases). Looked up from germline, CDR1 is LNHNV and CDR2 is YYDKDF (reference sequence). The CDR3 has 16 residues. The V gene lost 5 bases and the J gene lost 1 base, with 14 bases spanning the gap. CDR3 bases: TGTGCCACCAGCGGGACACAGCGAAAGAACACCGGGGAGCTGTTTTTT. Its translation is CATSGTQRKNTGELFF.

The chain carries TRBV10-3 and TRBJ2-7; D is uncertain. This CDR3 comprises 15 residues. CDR1 is ENHRY, CDR2 SYGVKD, per germline. Trimming shortened V by 0 bases and J by 3 bases, and 12 bases separated the two germline ends. The CDR3 coding sequence is TGTGCCATCAGTGAGTCGACACTTAACTTCTACGAGCAGTACTTC. It yields the protein CAISESTLNFYEQYF.

As concerns this clone: The sample holds other DNA sequences that translate to the same CDR3. The V gene is TRBV7-2, the J gene TRBJ1-2, with no clear D. Per germline, CDR1 SGHTA and CDR2 FQGNSA. V lost 0 bases, J lost 4 bases, and 6 bases lay in between. The CDR3 spans 13 residues. CDR3 sequence (DNA): TGTGCCAGCAGCTTAGCCAGTCCCTATGGCTACACCTTC. This gives the protein CASSLASPYGYTF.

The V gene is TRBV18, the J gene TRBJ2-3, with a possible D match to TRBD2 (5 bases). The CDR3 contains 16 residues. The germline gives CDR1 KGHSH, CDR2 LQKENI. V lost 2 bases and J lost 5, with 17 bases in between. The CDR3 loop reads CASSPIEGLGIDTQYF. The CDR3 DNA sequence: TGTGCCAGCTCACCAATTGAGGGATTGGGGATAGATACGCAGTATTTT.

In this sample, this clone turned up once. The same CDR3 can be traced to other DNA sequences in this sample. CDR3 sequence (DNA): TGTGCCAGCAGCGTAGTTGGGAGCTCCTACGAGCAGTACTTC. Translating gives CASSVVGSSYEQYF. The chain joins TRBV9 to TRBJ2-7; D perhaps matches TRBD2 (5 bases). Germline V gene data show CDR1 as SGDLS and CDR2 as YYNGEE. V lost 0 bases and J 0 bases, leaving 7 bases between the germline ends. CDR3 length: 14 amino acids.

This clone showed up just once. This chain connects TRBV12-3 or TRBV12-4 to TRBJ2-7; 7 bases line up with TRBD1. V trimming: 6 bases; J trimming: 6 bases; junction bases outside the gene matches: 8. The CDR3 extends over 13 amino acids. The CDR3 coding sequence is TGTGCCAGCAGACCCGACAGGGCCTCCGAGCAGTACTTC. The encoded protein is CASRPDRASEQYF.

The chain carries TRBV6-2 or TRBV6-3 and TRBJ2-3; the match to TRBD2 covers 9 bases. Germline CDR1 is MNHEY and CDR2 is SVGEGT. This CDR3 has 17 amino acids. The V gene end was trimmed by 2 bases and the J gene end by 4 bases; junction bases not matched to a gene: 10. CDR3 loop: CASSYPRVSGSSDTQYF. CDR3 coding DNA: TGTGCCAGCAGTTACCCCCGGGTTAGCGGGAGCTCAGATACGCAGTATTTT.

The CDR3 is CASSRGGLGGYTF. CDR3 DNA sequence: TGTGCCAGCAGTAGGGGGGGACTGGGCGGCTACACCTTC. V usage is TRBV7-2 and J usage is TRBJ1-2, with a possible D match to TRBD1 (6 bases). The CDR3 extends over 13 amino acids. The V end was cut by 6 bases, the J end by 8 bases, with 16 bases between. The germline gives CDR1 SGHTA, CDR2 FQGNSA.

The chain joins TRBV29-1 to TRBJ2-1, with 7 bases aligning to TRBD2. The CDR3 sequence is 14 residues long. The trim removed 5 bases at V and 0 bases at J, leaving 4 bases unmatched. Germline V gives CDR1 SQVTM, CDR2 ANQGSEA. The CDR3 loop reads CSVQGGSSYNEQFF. The DNA for the CDR3 is TGCAGCGTTCAAGGCGGGAGCTCCTACAATGAGCAGTTCTTC.

The V call is TRBV2, the J call TRBJ1-2; D ambiguous. The V gene lost 5 bases and the J gene lost 2 bases, with 6 bases spanning the gap. Germline V lookup: CDR1 SNHLY, CDR2 FYNNEI. This CDR3 region has 12 residues. The CDR3: CASSPLNYGYTF. The CDR3, as DNA: TGTGCCAGCAGTCCACTGAACTATGGCTACACCTTC. The whole variable domain, remainder taken from reference TRBV2 and TRBJ1-2, is EPEVTQTPSHQVTQMGQEVILRCVPISNHLYFYWYRQILGQKVEFLVSFYNNEISEKSEIFDDQFSVERPDGSNFTLKIRSTKLEDSAMYFCASSPLNYGYTFGSGTRLTVV.

This clone turned up a few times. V and J are TRBV7-3 and TRBJ2-3; D gene ambiguous. CDR3 length: 13 residues. Looked up from germline, CDR1 is SGHTA and CDR2 is FQGTGA. V was cut by 2 bases and J by 1 base, with 4 bases left in between. CDR3 DNA sequence: TGTGCCAGCAGCTTACAGGGCACAGATACGCAGTATTTT. This translates into CASSLQGTDTQYF.

The chain couples TRBV5-1 to TRBJ2-5; 9 nucleotides line up with TRBD1. V was pared by 4 bases and J by 4 bases, with 2 bases of the junction left unmatched. CDR1 is SGHRS and CDR2 is YFSETQ in the germline V gene. This CDR3 region has 13 residues. The CDR3 bases are TGCGCCAGCAGCCCGGGACAGGGAGAGACCCAGTACTTC. Its protein is CASSPGQGETQYF.

The CDR3 sequence is CASSQAPTGLNEQFF. For the CDR3, the DNA is TGTGCCAGCAGCCAGGCCCCCACAGGGCTCAATGAGCAGTTCTTC. This chain links TRBV3-1 (or the pseudogene TRBV3-2) with TRBJ2-1; maybe TRBD1 (6 bases). The V and J ends lost 3 bases and 6 bases respectively, with 15 bases between them. Germline CDR1 reads LGHDT; CDR2 reads YNNKEL (reference sequence). The CDR3 runs 15 residues.

The rearrangement uses TRBV11-2 and TRBJ2-4, with a tentative D call TRBD2 (7 bases). CDR1 and CDR2 (germline): SGHAT, FQNNGV. The germline V and J ends were trimmed by 8 bases and 5 bases, with 19 bases remaining between them. CDR3 length: 15 residues. The CDR3 protein is CASGFAGGPENIQYF. CDR3 nucleotides: TGTGCCAGCGGATTTGCCGGGGGGCCGGAAAACATTCAGTACTTC.

The chain couples TRBV5-6 to TRBJ1-6; 11 bases agree with TRBD1. The CDR3 consists of 15 residues. Germline-derived CDR1 and CDR2 are SGHDT and YYEEEE. J gave up 9 bases and V 4 bases, and 6 bases lay outside the gene matches. This CDR3 is CASSTGDRGVSPLHF. CDR3 sequence (DNA): TGTGCCAGCAGCACTGGGGACAGGGGGGTTTCACCCCTCCACTTT.

The chain couples TRBV27 to TRBJ2-7; no clear D gene. The V gene's germline CDR1 is MNHEY and CDR2 SMNVEV (reference sequence). CDR3 length equals 14 residues. V was cut by 4 bases and J by 6 bases, with 16 bases left in between. The CDR3 sequence: CASSSPSSIREQYF. Written as DNA, the CDR3 is TGTGCCAGCAGTTCCCCGAGTTCGATACGCGAGCAGTACTTC.

This sequence joins TRBV7-2 and TRBJ1-3, with unresolved D. Germline CDR1 SGHTA, CDR2 FQGNSA. The CDR3 is 14 residues long. V lost 5 bases, J lost 5 bases, and 13 bases lay in between. CDR3 coding DNA: TGTGCCAGCAGCCCCGGAGGGCCCCGAAACACCATATATTTT. It is translated as CASSPGGPRNTIYF.

The rearrangement joins TRBV4-3 to TRBJ2-7, with a tentative D call TRBD2 (5 bases). The CDR3 has 15 residues. V lost 1 base to trimming and J lost 1 base, with 11 bases between them. Germline CDR1 reads LGHNA; CDR2 reads YSLEER. CDR3 loop: CASSQGLGESYEQYF. The CDR3, as DNA: TGCGCCAGCAGCCAAGGGTTGGGAGAGTCCTACGAGCAGTACTTC.

CDR3 in amino acids: CASSFSTGKYSPLHF. Written as DNA, the CDR3 is TGTGCCAGCAGTTTTTCGACAGGGAAGTATTCACCCCTCCACTTT. The rearrangement links TRBV28 to TRBJ1-6; TRBD1 agrees at 7 bases. This CDR3 has 15 residues. V shed 3 bases, J shed 8 bases, and the junction held 7 bases outside the gene matches. The germline V gene has CDR1 MDHEN and CDR2 SYDVKM. Using reference TRBV28 and TRBJ1-6 for the parts outside the CDR3, the full variable domain is DVKVTQSSRYLVKRTGEKVFLECVQDMDHENMFWYRQDPGLGLRLIYFSYDVKMKEKGDIPEGYSVSREKKERFSLILESASTNQTSMYLCASSFSTGKYSPLHFGNGTRLTVT.

CDR3 region: CASSYAGGNEKLFF. In DNA form, the CDR3 reads TGTGCCAGCAGTTACGCGGGTGGGAATGAAAAACTGTTTTTT. The V gene is TRBV6-5, the J gene TRBJ1-4; D is uncertain. CDR3 length equals 14 residues. V lost 2 bases and J lost 5, with 9 bases in between. From germline, CDR1 is MNHEY and CDR2 SVGAGI.

CDR3 amino acids: CASSPRQERNTEAFF. The CDR3 nucleotides read TGTGCCAGCAGCCCCAGACAGGAGAGGAACACTGAAGCTTTCTTT. This chain uses TRBV5-4 with TRBJ1-1, with D possibly being TRBD1 (6 bases). Trimming took off 4 bases at V and 1 base at J, with 14 bases between the two ends. Germline CDR1 reads SGHNT; CDR2 reads YYREEE (reference sequence). The CDR3 is 15 residues long. The full variable domain, completed using reference TRBV5-4 and TRBJ1-1, is ETGVTQSPTHLIKTRGQQVTLRCSSQSGHNTVSWYQQALGQGPQFIFQYYREEENGRGNFPPRFSGLQFPNYSSELNVNALELDDSALYLCASSPRQERNTEAFFGQGTRLTVV.

The chain is built from TRBV19 and TRBJ2-7; D is perhaps TRBD1 (6 bases). Per the germline V gene, CDR1 is LNHDA and CDR2 is SQIVND (reference sequence). This CDR3 region has 16 residues. Trimming took 5 bases from V and 3 from J, leaving 20 bases between them. The CDR3 loop reads CASSGYRESGDYEQYF. The CDR3 coding sequence is TGTGCCAGTAGTGGATACAGGGAGTCTGGGGACTACGAGCAGTACTTC.

This chain joins TRBV18 and TRBJ1-3, with no clear D. CDR1 is KGHSH, CDR2 LQKENI, per germline. V gave up 2 bases and J gave up 0 bases, with 5 bases separating them. The CDR3 runs to 14 residues. DNA of the CDR3: TGTGCCAGCTCACCAGCGAACTCTGGAAACACCATATATTTT. Its translation: CASSPANSGNTIYF.

This clone was seen once. V and J are TRBV13 and TRBJ2-4; tentative D call: TRBD2 (6 bases). Trimming stripped 3 bases from V and 0 bases from J, with 21 bases between. The CDR3 spans 19 residues. In germline, CDR1 is PRHDT, CDR2 FYEKMQ (reference sequence). The CDR3 DNA follows: TGTGCCAGCAGCTTTGGCATACCGGGAGCTACCCTAGCCAAAAACATTCAGTACTTC. Amino acids: CASSFGIPGATLAKNIQYF. The full variable domain, completed using reference TRBV13 and TRBJ2-4, is AAGVIQSPRHLIKEKRETATLKCYPIPRHDTVYWYQQGPGQDPQFLISFYEKMQSDKGSIPDRFSAQQFSDYHSELNMSSLELGDSALYFCASSFGIPGATLAKNIQYFGAGTRLSVL.

CDR3 region: CASSSPRPSAGNTIYF. DNA for the CDR3: TGTGCCAGCAGTTCCCCCCGACCGTCCGCGGGGAACACCATATATTTT. The gene calls are TRBV28 and TRBJ1-3; D gene unclear. This CDR3 contains 16 residues. Looked up from germline, CDR1 is MDHEN and CDR2 is SYDVKM. Trimming took 4 bases from V and 7 from J, leaving 20 bases between them.

This rearrangement joins TRBV12-3 or TRBV12-4 to TRBJ2-7; D is perhaps TRBD1 (6 bases). The CDR3 is 13 residues long. V gave up 3 bases and J gave up 7 bases, with 13 bases separating them. The CDR3 nucleotides are TGTGCCAGCAGTTTGGGACAAACCGGAGAGCAGTACTTC. This gives the protein CASSLGQTGEQYF.

This chain connects TRBV6-5 to TRBJ1-4, with D perhaps TRBD1 (6 bases). Trimming took off 6 bases at V and 4 bases at J, with 15 bases between the two ends. Germline-derived CDR1 and CDR2 are MNHEY and SVGAGI. The CDR3 length is 15 residues. Written as DNA, the CDR3 is TGTGCCAGCAGGATCTCACAGGGAGTTAATGAAAAACTGTTTTTT. Translating gives CASRISQGVNEKLFF.

The chain links TRBV3-1 (or the pseudogene TRBV3-2) to TRBJ2-7, with 7 bases identical to TRBD1. V dropped 0 bases and J dropped 0; count of bases not matched to a gene: 2. This CDR3 region has 15 residues. The germline V gene has CDR1 LGHDT and CDR2 YNNKEL (reference sequence). The chain's CDR3 is CASSQEGQISYEQYF. The CDR3 region has the DNA TGTGCCAGCAGCCAAGAGGGACAGATCTCCTACGAGCAGTACTTC.

The gene calls are TRBV7-9 and TRBJ1-1, with 7 nucleotides matching TRBD1. V was pared by 10 bases and J by 0 bases, with 14 bases of the junction left unmatched. The germline V gene encodes CDR1 SEHNR and CDR2 FQNEAQ (reference sequence). The CDR3 loop spans 16 amino acids. CDR3 region: CATNRDSAFMNTEAFF. The CDR3 nucleotides read TGTGCCACAAATCGGGACAGCGCCTTCATGAACACTGAAGCTTTCTTT.